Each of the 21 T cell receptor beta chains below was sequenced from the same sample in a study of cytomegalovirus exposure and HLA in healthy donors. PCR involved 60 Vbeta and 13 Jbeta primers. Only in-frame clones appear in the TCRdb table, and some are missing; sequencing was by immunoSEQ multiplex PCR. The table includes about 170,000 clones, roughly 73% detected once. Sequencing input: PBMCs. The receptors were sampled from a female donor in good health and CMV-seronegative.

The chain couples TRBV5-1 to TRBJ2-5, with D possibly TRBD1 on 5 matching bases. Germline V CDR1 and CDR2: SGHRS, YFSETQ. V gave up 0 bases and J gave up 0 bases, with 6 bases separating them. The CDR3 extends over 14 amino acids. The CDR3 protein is CASSLGRDQETQYF. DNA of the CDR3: TGCGCCAGCAGCTTGGGCAGGGACCAAGAGACCCAGTACTTC.

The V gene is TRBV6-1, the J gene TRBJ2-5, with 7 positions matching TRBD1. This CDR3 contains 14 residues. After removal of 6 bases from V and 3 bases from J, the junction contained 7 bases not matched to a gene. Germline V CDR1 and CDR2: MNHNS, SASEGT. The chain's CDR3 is CASRGPGGKETQYF. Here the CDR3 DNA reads TGTGCCAGCAGGGGACCAGGGGGTAAAGAGACCCAGTACTTC.

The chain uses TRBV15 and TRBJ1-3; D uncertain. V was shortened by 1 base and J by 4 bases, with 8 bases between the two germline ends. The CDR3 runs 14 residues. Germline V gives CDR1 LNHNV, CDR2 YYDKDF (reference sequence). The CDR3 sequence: CATSRVSEGNTIYF. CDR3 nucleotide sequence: TGTGCCACCAGCAGAGTTTCGGAGGGAAACACCATATATTTT. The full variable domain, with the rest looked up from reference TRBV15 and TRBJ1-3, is DAMVIQNPRYQVTQFGKPVTLSCSQTLNHNVMYWYQQKSSQAPKLLFHYYDKDFNNEADTPDNFQSRRPNTSFCFLDIRSPGLGDTAMYLCATSRVSEGNTIYFGEGSWLTVV.

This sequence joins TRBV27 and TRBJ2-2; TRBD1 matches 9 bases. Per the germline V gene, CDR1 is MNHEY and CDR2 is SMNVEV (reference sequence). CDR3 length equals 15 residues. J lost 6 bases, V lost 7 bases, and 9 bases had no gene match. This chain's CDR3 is CASKAGTGIPGELFF. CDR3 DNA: TGTGCCAGCAAAGCCGGGACAGGGATCCCCGGGGAGCTGTTTTTT.

The CDR3 here is CASSLSPTSGGRTGELFF. CDR3 in DNA: TGCGCCAGCAGTTTATCTCCGACTTCCGGGGGGAGAACGGGGGAGCTGTTTTTT. V usage is TRBV5-1 and J usage is TRBJ2-2; 7 bases align to TRBD2. The CDR3 runs 18 residues. V was pared by 5 bases and J by 8 bases, with 21 bases of the junction left unmatched. The germline CDR1 and CDR2 sequences are SGHRS and YFSETQ.

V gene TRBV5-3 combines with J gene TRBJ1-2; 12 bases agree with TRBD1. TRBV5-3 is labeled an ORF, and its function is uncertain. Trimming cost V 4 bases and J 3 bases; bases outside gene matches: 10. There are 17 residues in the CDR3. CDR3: CARSPRGQGALDYGYTF. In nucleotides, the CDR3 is TGTGCCAGAAGCCCTCGGGGACAGGGGGCTTTAGACTATGGCTACACCTTC.

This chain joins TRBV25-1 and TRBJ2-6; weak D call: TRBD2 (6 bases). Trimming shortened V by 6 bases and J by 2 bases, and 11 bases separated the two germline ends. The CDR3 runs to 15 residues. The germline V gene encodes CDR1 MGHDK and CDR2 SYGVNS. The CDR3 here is CASSAGGTGANVLTF. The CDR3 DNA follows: TGTGCCAGCAGCGCCGGGGGAACTGGGGCCAACGTCCTGACTTTC.

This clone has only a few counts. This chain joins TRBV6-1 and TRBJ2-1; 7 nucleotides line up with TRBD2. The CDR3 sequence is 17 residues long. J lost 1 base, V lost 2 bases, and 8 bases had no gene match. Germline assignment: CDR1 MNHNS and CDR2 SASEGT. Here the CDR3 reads CASSETGGGSSYNEQFF. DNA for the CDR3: TGTGCCAGCAGTGAAACGGGGGGAGGTTCATCCTACAATGAGCAGTTCTTC.

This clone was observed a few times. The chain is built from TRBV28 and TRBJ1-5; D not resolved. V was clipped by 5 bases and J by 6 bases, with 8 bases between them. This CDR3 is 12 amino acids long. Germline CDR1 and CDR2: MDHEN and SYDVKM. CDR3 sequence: CASSAVGQPQHF. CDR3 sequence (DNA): TGTGCCAGCAGTGCGGTTGGTCAGCCCCAGCATTTT. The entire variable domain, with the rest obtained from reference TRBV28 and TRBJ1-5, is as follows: DVKVTQSSRYLVKRTGEKVFLECVQDMDHENMFWYRQDPGLGLRLIYFSYDVKMKEKGDIPEGYSVSREKKERFSLILESASTNQTSMYLCASSAVGQPQHFGDGTRLSIL.

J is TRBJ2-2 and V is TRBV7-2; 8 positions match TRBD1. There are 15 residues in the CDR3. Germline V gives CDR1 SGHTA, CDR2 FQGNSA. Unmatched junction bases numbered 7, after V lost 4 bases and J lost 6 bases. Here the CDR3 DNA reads TGTGCCAGCAGCTCGGGACAGGTTCGGGCCGGGGAGCTGTTTTTT. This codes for CASSSGQVRAGELFF.

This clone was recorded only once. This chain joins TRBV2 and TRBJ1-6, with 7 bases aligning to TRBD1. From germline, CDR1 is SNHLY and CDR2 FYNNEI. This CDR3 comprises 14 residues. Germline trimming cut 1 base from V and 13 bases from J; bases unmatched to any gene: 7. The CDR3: CASSEDRTGFPLHF. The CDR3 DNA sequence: TGTGCCAGCAGTGAAGACAGGACAGGATTCCCCCTCCACTTT.

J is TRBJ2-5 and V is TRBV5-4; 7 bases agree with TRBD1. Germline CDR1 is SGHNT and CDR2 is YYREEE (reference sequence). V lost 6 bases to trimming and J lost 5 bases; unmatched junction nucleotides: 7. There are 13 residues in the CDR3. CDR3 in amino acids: CASTSGRGETQYF. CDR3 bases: TGTGCCAGCACCAGCGGCAGGGGGGAGACCCAGTACTTC.

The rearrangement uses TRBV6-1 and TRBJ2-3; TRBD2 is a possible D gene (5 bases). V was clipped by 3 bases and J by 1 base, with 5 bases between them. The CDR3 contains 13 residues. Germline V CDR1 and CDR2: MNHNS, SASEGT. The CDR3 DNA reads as TGTGCCAGCAGTGACGGGGGCACAGATACGCAGTATTTT. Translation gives CASSDGGTDTQYF.

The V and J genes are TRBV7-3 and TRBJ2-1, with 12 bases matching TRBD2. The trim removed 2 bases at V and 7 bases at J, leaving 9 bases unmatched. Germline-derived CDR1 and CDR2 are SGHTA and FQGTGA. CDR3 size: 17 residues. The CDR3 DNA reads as TGTGCCAGCAGCTTAGGGGCTAGCGGGAGGGGACGGAATGAGCAGTTCTTC. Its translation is CASSLGASGRGRNEQFF.

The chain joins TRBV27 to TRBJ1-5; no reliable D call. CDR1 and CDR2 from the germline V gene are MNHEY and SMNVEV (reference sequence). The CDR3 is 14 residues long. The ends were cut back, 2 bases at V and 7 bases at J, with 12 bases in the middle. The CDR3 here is CASSLDRGFQPQHF. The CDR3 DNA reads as TGTGCCAGCAGTTTAGATAGAGGGTTCCAGCCCCAGCATTTT.

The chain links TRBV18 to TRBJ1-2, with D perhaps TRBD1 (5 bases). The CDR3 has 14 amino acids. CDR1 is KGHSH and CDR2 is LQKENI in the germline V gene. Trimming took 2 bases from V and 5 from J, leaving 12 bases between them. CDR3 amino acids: CASSPDSKGYGYTF. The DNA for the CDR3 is TGTGCCAGCTCACCAGACAGCAAGGGGTATGGCTACACCTTC.

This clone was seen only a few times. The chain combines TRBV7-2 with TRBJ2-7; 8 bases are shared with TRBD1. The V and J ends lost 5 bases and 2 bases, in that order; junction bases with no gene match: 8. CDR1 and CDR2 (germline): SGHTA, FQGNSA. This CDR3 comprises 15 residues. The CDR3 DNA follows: TGTGCCAGCAGCACACGCGGACAGGGCCCCTACGAGCAGTACTTC. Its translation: CASSTRGQGPYEQYF. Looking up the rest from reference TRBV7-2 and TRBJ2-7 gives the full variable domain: GAGVSQSPSNKVTEKGKDVELRCDPISGHTALYWYRQSLGQGLEFLIYFQGNSAPDKSGLPSDRFSAERTGGSVSTLTIQRTQQEDSAVYLCASSTRGQGPYEQYFGPGTRLTVT.

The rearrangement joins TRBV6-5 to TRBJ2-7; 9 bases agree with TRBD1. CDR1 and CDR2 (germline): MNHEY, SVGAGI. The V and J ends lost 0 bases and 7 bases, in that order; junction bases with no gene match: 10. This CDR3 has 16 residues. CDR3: CASSYSSGQGRMEQYF. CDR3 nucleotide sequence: TGTGCCAGCAGTTACTCCTCGGGACAGGGTAGGATGGAGCAGTACTTC.

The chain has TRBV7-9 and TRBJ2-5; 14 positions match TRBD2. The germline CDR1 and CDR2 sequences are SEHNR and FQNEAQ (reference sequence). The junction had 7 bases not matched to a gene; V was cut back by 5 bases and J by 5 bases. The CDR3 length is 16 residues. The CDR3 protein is CASSLQTSGGAETQYF. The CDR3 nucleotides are TGTGCCAGCAGCCTACAGACTAGCGGGGGGGCGGAGACCCAGTACTTC.

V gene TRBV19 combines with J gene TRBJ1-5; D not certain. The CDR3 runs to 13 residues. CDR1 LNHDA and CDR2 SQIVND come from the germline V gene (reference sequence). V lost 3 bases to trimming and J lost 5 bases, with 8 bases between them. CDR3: CASSIWRDQPQHF. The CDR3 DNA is TGTGCCAGTAGTATTTGGAGAGATCAGCCCCAGCATTTT. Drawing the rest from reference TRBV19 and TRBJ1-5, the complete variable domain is DGGITQSPKYLFRKEGQNVTLSCEQNLNHDAMYWYRQDPGQGLRLIYYSQIVNDFQKGDIAEGYSVSREKKESFPLTVTSAQKNPTAFYLCASSIWRDQPQHFGDGTRLSIL.

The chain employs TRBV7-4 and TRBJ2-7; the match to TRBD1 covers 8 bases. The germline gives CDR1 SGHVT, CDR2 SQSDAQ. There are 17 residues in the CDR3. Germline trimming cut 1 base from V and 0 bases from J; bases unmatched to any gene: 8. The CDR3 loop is CASSLGSAGGDSYEQYF. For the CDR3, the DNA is TGTGCCAGCAGCTTAGGTTCGGCAGGGGGCGACTCCTACGAGCAGTACTTC. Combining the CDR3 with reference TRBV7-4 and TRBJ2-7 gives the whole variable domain GAGVSQSPRYKVAKRGRDVALRCDSISGHVTLYWYRQTLGQGSEVLTYSQSDAQRDKSGRPSGRFSAERPERSVSTLKIQRTEQGDSAVYLCASSLGSAGGDSYEQYFGPGTRLTVT.